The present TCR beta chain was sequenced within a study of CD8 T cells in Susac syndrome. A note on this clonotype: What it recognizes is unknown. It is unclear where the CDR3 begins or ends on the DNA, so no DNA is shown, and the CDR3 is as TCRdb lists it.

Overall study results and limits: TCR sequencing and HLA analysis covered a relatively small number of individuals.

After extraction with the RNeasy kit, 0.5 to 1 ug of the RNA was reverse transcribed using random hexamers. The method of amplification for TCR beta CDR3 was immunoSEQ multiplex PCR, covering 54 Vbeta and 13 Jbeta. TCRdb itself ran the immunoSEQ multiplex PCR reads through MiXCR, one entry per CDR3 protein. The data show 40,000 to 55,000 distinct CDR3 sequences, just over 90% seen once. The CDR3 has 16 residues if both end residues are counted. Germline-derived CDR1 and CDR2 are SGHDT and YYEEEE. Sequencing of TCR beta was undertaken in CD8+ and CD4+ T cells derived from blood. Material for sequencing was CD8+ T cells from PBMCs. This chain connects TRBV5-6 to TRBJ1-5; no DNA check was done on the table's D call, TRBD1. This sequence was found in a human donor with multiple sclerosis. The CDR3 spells CASSHPGPGTISPSIF.